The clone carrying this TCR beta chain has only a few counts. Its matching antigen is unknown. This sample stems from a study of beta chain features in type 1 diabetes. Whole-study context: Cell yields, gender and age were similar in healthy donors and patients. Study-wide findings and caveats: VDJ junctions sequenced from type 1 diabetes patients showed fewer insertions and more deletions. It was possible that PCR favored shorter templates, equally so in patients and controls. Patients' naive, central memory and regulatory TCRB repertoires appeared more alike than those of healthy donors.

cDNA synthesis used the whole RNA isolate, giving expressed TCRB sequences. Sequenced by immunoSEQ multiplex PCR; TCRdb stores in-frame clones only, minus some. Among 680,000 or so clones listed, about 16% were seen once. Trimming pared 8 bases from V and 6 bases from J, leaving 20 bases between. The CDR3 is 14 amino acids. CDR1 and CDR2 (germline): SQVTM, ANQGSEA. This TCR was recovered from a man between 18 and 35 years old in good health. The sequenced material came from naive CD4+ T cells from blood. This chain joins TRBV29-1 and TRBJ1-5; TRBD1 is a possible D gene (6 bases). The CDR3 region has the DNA TGCAGCCCCAAGCACCGGGACACTCGTCAGCCCCAGCATTTT. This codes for CSPKHRDTRQPQHF.